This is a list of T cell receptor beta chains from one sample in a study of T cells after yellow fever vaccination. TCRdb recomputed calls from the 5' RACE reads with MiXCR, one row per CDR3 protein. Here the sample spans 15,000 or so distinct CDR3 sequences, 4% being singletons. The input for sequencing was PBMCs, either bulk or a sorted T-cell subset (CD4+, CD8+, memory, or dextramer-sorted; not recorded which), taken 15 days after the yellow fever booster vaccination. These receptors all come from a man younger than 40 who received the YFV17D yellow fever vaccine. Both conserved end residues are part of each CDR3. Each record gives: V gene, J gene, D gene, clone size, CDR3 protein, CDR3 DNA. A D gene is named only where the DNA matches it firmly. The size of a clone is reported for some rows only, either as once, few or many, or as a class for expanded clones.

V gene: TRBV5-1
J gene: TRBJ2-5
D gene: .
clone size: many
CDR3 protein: CASSLAGERRQETQYF
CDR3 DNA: TGCGCCAGCAGCTTGGCAGGGGAGCGAAGACAAGAGACCCAGTACTTC

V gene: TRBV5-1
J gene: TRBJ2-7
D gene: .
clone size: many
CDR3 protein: CASSLAGQPYEQYF
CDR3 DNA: TGCGCCAGCAGCTTGGCCGGGCAGCCTTACGAGCAGTACTTC

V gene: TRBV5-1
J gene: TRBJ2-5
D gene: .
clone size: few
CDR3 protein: CASSLVGGGPQETQYF
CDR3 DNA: TGCGCCAGCAGCTTGGTGGGTGGCGGGCCACAAGAGACCCAGTACTTC

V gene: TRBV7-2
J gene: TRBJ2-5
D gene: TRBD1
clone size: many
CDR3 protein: CASSWGTGGALETQYF
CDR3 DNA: TGTGCCAGCAGCTGGGGGACAGGGGGCGCCTTAGAGACCCAGTACTTC

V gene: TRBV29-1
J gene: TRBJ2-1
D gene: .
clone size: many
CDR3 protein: CSGKTRGDEQFF
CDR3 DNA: TGCAGCGGCAAGACCCGCGGCGATGAGCAGTTCTTC

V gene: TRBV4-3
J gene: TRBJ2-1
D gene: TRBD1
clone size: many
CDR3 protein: CASSRPGQGTGNEQFF
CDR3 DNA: TGCGCCAGCAGCCGACCGGGACAGGGGACCGGCAATGAGCAGTTCTTC

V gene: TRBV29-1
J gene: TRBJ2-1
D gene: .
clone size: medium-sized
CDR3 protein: CSVVGGLVGNEQFF
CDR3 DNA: TGCAGCGTTGTGGGGGGTCTAGTTGGCAATGAGCAGTTCTTC

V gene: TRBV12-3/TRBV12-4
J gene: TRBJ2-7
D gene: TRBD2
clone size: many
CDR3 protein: CASTVAGGTYEQYF
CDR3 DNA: TGTGCCAGCACCGTAGCGGGAGGGACCTACGAGCAGTACTTC

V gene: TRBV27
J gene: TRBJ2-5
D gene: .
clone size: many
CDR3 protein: CASSLGGAVETQYF
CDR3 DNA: TGTGCCAGCAGTTTGGGAGGAGCGGTTGAGACCCAGTACTTC

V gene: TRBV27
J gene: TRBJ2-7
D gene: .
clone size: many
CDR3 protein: CASSWQGGYEQYF
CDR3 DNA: TGTGCCAGCAGTTGGCAGGGGGGATACGAGCAGTACTTC

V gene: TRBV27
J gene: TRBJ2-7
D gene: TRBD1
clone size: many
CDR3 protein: CASSPRQGTYEQYF
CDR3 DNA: TGTGCCAGCAGTCCCCGACAGGGGACCTACGAGCAGTACTTC

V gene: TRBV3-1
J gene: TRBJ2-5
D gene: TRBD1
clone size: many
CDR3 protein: CASSQIPDRVQETQYF
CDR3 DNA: TGTGCCAGCAGCCAAATCCCCGACAGGGTACAAGAGACCCAGTACTTC

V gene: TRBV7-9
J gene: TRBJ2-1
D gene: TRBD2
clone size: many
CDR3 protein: CASRLTSGSSYNEQFF
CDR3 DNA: TGTGCCAGCAGACTGACTAGCGGGAGTTCCTACAATGAGCAGTTCTTC

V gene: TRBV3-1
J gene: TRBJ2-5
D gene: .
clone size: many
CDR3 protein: CASSQDGSPVETQYF
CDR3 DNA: TGTGCCAGCAGCCAAGATGGGAGTCCTGTCGAGACCCAGTACTTC

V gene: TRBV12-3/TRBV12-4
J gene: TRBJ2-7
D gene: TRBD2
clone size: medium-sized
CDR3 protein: CASRPSGGYEQYF
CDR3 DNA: TGTGCCAGCAGACCGAGCGGGGGCTACGAGCAGTACTTC

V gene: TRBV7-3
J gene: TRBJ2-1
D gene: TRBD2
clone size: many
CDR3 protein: CASSLTGLAGGNEQFF
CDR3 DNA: TGTGCCAGCAGCTTAACGGGACTAGCGGGGGGTAATGAGCAGTTCTTC

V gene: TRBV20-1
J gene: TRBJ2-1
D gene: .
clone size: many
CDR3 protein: CSTGKDEQFF
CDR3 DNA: TGCAGTACCGGGAAGGATGAGCAGTTCTTC

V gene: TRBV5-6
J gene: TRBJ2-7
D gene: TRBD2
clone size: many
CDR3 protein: CASSWLAGLLGEQYF
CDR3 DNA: TGTGCCAGCAGTTGGTTAGCGGGCCTTTTGGGGGAGCAGTACTTC

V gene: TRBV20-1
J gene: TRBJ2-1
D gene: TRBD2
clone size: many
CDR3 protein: CSAPDTLLAGGPHNEQFF
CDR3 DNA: TGCAGTGCTCCGGACACCCTCTTAGCGGGAGGGCCGCACAATGAGCAGTTCTTC

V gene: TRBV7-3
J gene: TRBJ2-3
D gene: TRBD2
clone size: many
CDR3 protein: CASSSPSAGGSKFTDTQYF
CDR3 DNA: TGTGCCAGCAGCTCCCCTTCTGCGGGAGGGTCGAAATTCACAGATACGCAGTATTTT

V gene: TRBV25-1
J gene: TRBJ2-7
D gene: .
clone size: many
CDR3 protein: CASMGTPHEQYF
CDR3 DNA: TGTGCCAGCATGGGGACTCCCCACGAGCAGTACTTC

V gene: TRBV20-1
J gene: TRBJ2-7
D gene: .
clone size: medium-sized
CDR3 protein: CSASFNLGSEQYF
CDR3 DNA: TGCAGTGCTAGTTTCAATCTCGGTAGCGAGCAGTACTTC

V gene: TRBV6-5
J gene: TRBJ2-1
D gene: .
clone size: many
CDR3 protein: CASSYNADNEQFF
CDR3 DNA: TGTGCCAGCAGTTACAATGCCGACAATGAGCAGTTCTTC

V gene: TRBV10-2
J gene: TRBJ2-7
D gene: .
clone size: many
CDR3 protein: CASRENSYEQYF
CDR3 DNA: TGCGCCAGCAGGGAAAACTCCTACGAGCAGTACTTC

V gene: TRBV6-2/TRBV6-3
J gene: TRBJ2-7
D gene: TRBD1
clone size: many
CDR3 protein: CAAEVGTGDYEQYF
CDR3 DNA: TGTGCCGCCGAGGTCGGGACAGGGGACTACGAGCAGTACTTC

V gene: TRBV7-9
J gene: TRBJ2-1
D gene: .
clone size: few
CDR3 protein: CASTPAWQFF
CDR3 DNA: TGTGCCAGCACCCCGGCCTGGCAGTTCTTC

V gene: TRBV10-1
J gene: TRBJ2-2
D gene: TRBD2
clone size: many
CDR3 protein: CASSNSGRTGELFF
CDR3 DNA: TGCGCCAGCAGTAATAGCGGGAGAACCGGGGAGCTGTTTTTT

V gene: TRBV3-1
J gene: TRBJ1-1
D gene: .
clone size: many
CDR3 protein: CASSGLGGGTEAFF
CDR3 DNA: TGTGCCAGCAGCGGGCTGGGCGGGGGGACTGAAGCTTTCTTT

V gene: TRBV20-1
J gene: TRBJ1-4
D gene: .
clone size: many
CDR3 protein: CSAFALSRTVTNEKLFF
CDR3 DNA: TGCAGTGCTTTCGCCCTCTCGAGGACTGTGACCAATGAAAAACTGTTTTTT

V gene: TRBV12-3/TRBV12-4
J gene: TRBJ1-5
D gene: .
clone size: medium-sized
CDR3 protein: CASSPQTIARNQPQHF
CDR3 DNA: TGTGCCAGCAGCCCCCAGACCATAGCCCGGAATCAGCCCCAGCATTTT

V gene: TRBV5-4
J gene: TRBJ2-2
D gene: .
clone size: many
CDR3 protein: CASSQTTGELFF
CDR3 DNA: TGTGCCAGCAGCCAAACCACCGGGGAGCTGTTTTTT

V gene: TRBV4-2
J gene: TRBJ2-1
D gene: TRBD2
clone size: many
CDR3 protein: CASSQQLLAGGYNEQFF
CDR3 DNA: TGTGCCAGCAGCCAACAACTCCTAGCGGGAGGCTACAATGAGCAGTTCTTC

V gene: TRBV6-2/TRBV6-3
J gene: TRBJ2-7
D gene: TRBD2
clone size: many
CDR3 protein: CASSHTSGSPIYEQYF
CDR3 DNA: TGTGCCAGCAGTCACACTAGCGGGAGCCCCATCTACGAGCAGTACTTC

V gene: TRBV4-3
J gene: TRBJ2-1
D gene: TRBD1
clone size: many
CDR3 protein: CASSQDSGGYEQFF
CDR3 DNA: TGCGCCAGCAGCCAAGATTCAGGGGGCTATGAGCAGTTCTTC

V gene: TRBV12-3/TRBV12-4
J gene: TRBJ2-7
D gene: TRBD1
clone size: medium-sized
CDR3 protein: CASSSETGSHEQYF
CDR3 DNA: TGTGCCAGCAGTTCAGAGACAGGGAGCCACGAGCAGTACTTC

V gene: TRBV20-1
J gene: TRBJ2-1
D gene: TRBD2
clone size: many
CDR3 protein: CSAKGLAVPNEQFF
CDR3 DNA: TGCAGTGCTAAGGGACTAGCGGTCCCCAATGAGCAGTTCTTC

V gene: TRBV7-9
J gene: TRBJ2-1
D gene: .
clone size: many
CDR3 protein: CASSLDYYNEQFF
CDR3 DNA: TGTGCCAGCAGCTTGGATTACTACAATGAGCAGTTCTTC

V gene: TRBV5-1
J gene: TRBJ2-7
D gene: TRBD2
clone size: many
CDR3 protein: CASSLVAGGSYEQYF
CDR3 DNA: TGCGCCAGCAGCTTGGTAGCGGGAGGATCCTACGAGCAGTACTTC

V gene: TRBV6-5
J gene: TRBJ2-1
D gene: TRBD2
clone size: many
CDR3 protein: CASTGGADEQFF
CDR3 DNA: TGTGCCAGCACGGGGGGGGCCGATGAGCAGTTCTTC

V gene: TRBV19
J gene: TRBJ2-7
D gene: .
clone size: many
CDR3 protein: CATQRDRMGAQYF
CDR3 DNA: TGTGCCACCCAGCGGGATCGGATGGGGGCGCAGTACTTC

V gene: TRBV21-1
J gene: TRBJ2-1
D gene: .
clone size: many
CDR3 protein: CASSASDSGRTYNEQFF
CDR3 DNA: TGTGCCAGCAGCGCATCAGATAGCGGGAGGACCTACAATGAGCAGTTCTTC

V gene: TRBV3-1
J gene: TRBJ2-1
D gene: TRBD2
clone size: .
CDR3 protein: CASTRPRGTSGRNEQFF
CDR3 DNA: TGTGCCTCCACCCGTCCCAGGGGGACTAGCGGACGCAATGAGCAGTTCTTC

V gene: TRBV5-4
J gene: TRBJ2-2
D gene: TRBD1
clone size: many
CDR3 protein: CASSNDRVGTGELFF
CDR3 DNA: TGTGCCAGCAGCAATGACAGGGTCGGCACCGGGGAGCTGTTTTTT

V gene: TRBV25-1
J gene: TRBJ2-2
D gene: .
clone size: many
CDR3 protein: CASSYSGTLKTGELFF
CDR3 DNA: TGTGCCAGCAGTTACTCCGGGACACTCAAGACCGGGGAGCTGTTTTTT

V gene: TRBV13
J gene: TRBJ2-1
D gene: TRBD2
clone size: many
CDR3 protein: CASSTLLAGAPFF
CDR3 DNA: TGTGCCAGCAGCACACTGCTAGCGGGAGCTCCGTTCTTC

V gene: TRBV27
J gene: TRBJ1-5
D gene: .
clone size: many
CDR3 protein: CASSLGGGNQPQHF
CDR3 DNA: TGTGCCAGCAGTCTGGGGGGGGGAAATCAGCCCCAGCATTTT

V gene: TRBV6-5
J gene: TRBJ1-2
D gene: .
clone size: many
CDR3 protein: CASSYLGGADGYTF
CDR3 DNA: TGTGCCAGCAGTTACCTGGGTGGGGCTGATGGCTACACCTTC

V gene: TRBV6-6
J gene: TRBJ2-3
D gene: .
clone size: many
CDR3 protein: CASSQPAGSTDTQYF
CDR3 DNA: TGTGCCAGCAGCCAGCCGGCGGGAAGCACAGATACGCAGTATTTT

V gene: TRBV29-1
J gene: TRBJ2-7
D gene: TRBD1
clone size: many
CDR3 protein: CSVDGTGSYEQYF
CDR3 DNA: TGCAGCGTTGATGGGACAGGGTCCTACGAGCAGTACTTC

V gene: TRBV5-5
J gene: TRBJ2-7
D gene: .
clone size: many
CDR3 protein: CASSLYTDLSLYEQYF
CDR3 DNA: TGTGCCAGCAGCTTGTATACGGACCTTTCACTGTACGAGCAGTACTTC

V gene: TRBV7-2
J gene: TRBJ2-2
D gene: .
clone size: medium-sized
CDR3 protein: CASSLMGINTGELFF
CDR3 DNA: TGTGCCAGCAGCTTAATGGGGATCAACACCGGGGAGCTGTTTTTT

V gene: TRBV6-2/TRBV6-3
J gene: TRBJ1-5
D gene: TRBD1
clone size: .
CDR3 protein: CASRNQGAMGNQPQHF
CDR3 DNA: TGTGCCAGCAGGAACCAGGGGGCGATGGGCAATCAGCCCCAGCATTTT

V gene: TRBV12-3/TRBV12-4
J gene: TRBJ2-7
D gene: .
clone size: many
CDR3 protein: CASSLDSYEQYF
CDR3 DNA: TGTGCCAGCAGCTTGGACTCCTACGAGCAGTACTTC

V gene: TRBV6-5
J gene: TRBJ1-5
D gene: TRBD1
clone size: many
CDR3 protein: CASASGTVGNQPQHF
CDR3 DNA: TGTGCCAGTGCATCCGGGACAGTTGGTAATCAGCCCCAGCATTTT